What follows describes a single T cell receptor (beta chain). The antigen remains undetermined. Assay used: immunoSEQ multiplex PCR; TCRdb lists only in-frame clones, some missing. The data hold some 170,000 clones, with around 94% observed a single time. Germline CDR1 and CDR2: GTSNPN and SVGIG (reference sequence). CDR3 length: 13 amino acids. The germline V and J ends were trimmed by 0 bases and 3 bases, with 6 bases remaining between them. The record originates from a study of T cell responses to AZD1222 COVID-19 vaccine. General study points: Of spike-specific TCRs, nearly half reportedly target regions left unmutated in variants. Donors in the cohort were predominantly white British and more often female, and clonal diversity was possibly underestimated.

The chain links TRBV30 to TRBJ1-5; no reliable D call. Sequenced material: peripheral blood, taken 28 days after the second AZD1222 dose. The sequence was collected from an adult who received the AZD1222 COVID-19 vaccine. As DNA, the CDR3 is TGTGCCTGGAGTGTCGGACCCAATCAGCCCCAGCATTTT. Protein sequence: CAWSVGPNQPQHF. The variable domain in full, with the rest retrieved from reference TRBV30 and TRBJ1-5, is SQTIHQWPATLVQPVGSPLSLECTVEGTSNPNLYWYRQAAGRGLQLLFYSVGIGQISSEVPQNLSASRPQDRQFILSSKKLLLSDSGFYLCAWSVGPNQPQHFGDGTRLSIL.